This T cell receptor beta chain was obtained from a study of identical twins. Overall study findings and caveats: Modeled out-of-frame TCR alpha sharing in monozygotic twins fell below observed levels. Invariant MAIT and iNKT cells are populations that could partly confound zero-insertion analyses.

This CDR3 region has 17 residues. The V end was cut by 1 base, the J end by 4 bases, with 19 bases between. CDR1 is SEHNR and CDR2 is FQNEAQ in the germline V gene (reference sequence). This clonotype was counted between two and nine times. Its antigen is not identified. One entry per CDR3 protein, called by TCRdb with MiXCR from the 5' RACE reads. In the table there are 550,000 to 700,000 distinct CDR3 sequences, approximately 9.6% of which are singletons. In addition, the sample was reused for a study of yellow fever vaccine responses in identical twins.

The receptor was derived from a woman in her late teens or twenties in good health. The specimen was PBMCs. The chain combines TRBV7-9 with TRBJ1-2, with a tentative D call TRBD1 (6 bases). The CDR3 sequence is CASSLVRGAAESYGYTF. For the CDR3, the DNA is TGTGCCAGCAGCTTAGTAAGGGGGGCAGCCGAATCCTATGGCTACACCTTC.